Following are 20 T cell receptor beta chains from one sample sequenced in a study of T cells in narcolepsy. Here immunoSEQ multiplex PCR was the method, and the copy in TCRdb shows in-frame clones only, minus some. The table records about 34,000 clones, roughly 80% of them present only once. Sequenced input: CD45RA- memory CD4+ T cells from PBMCs. The source of these receptors is a human donor with narcolepsy.

This chain uses TRBV7-2 with TRBJ2-5; D remains unclear. V lost 6 bases and J lost 5, with 16 bases in between. The CDR3 loop spans 14 amino acids. Germline values: CDR1 SGHTA, CDR2 FQGNSA. The CDR3 reads CASSSLGPMETQYF. CDR3 nucleotides: TGTGCCAGCAGTTCCCTCGGGCCAATGGAGACCCAGTACTTC.

The V gene is TRBV5-1, the J gene TRBJ1-4; D is ambiguous. Germline V gene data show CDR1 as SGHRS and CDR2 as YFSETQ. Deletions cut 2 bases from V and 2 bases from J, with 13 bases between. This CDR3 has 16 residues. DNA of the CDR3: TGCGCCAGCAGCTTTGGGGTATCAGCGACTAATGAAAAACTGTTTTTT. It is translated as CASSFGVSATNEKLFF.

J is TRBJ1-1 and V is TRBV18; D remains unclear. CDR3 length equals 12 residues. Trimming removed 6 bases from V and 3 bases from J, with 8 bases in between. Germline V lookup: CDR1 KGHSH, CDR2 LQKENI. The CDR3 reads CASSRGDTEAFF. The CDR3 region has the DNA TGTGCCAGCTCGCGCGGGGACACTGAAGCTTTCTTT.

The CDR3 DNA reads as TGTGCCAGCAGCTTAGCCCCCCGGACAGGGGGTAACAATGAGCAGTTCTTC. Protein sequence: CASSLAPRTGGNNEQFF. The chain has TRBV7-2 and TRBJ2-1; 10 bases line up with TRBD1. V shed 0 bases, J shed 5 bases, and the junction held 7 bases outside the gene matches. Germline lookup yields CDR1 SGHTA and CDR2 FQGNSA. CDR3 length: 17 residues.

This clone is a singleton in its sample. This CDR3 is CASSSQGISGNTIYF. In DNA form, the CDR3 reads TGTGCCAGCAGTTCTCAGGGAATATCTGGAAACACCATATATTTT. V and J are TRBV5-8 and TRBJ1-3, with a weak D call TRBD1 (5 bases). Trimming removed 5 bases from V and 1 base from J, with 13 bases in between. The CDR3 is 15 residues long. Germline-derived CDR1 and CDR2 are SGHTS and YDEGEE. The variable domain in full, with the rest retrieved from reference TRBV5-8 and TRBJ1-3, is EAGVTQSPTHLIKTRGQQATLRCSPISGHTSVYWYQQALGLGLQFLLWYDEGEERNRGNFPPRFSGRQFPNYSSELNVNALELEDSALYLCASSSQGISGNTIYFGEGSWLTVV.

This clone is judged medium-sized. V is TRBV29-1 and J is TRBJ1-3; D remains ambiguous. The length of the CDR3 is 12 residues. Trimming pared 4 bases from V and 2 bases from J, leaving 6 bases between. Per germline, CDR1 SQVTM and CDR2 ANQGSEA. The CDR3 sequence is CSVVRPGNTIYF. The CDR3 coding sequence is TGCAGCGTTGTCCGGCCTGGAAACACCATATATTTT.

The sample holds a few counts of this clone. Other DNA sequences in the same sample also yield this CDR3. The DNA of the CDR3 is TGTGCCAGTAGTCCGACACAGAACACTGAAGCTTTCTTT. It yields the protein CASSPTQNTEAFF. The gene calls are TRBV19 and TRBJ1-1; D gene unclear. The germline V gene has CDR1 LNHDA and CDR2 SQIVND (reference sequence). The CDR3 totals 13 residues. V was shortened by 5 bases and J by 1 base, with 8 bases between the two germline ends.

This chain joins TRBV19 and TRBJ1-1; D call uncertain. Per germline, CDR1 LNHDA and CDR2 SQIVND (reference sequence). The CDR3 is made up of 12 amino acids. V was trimmed by 6 bases and J by 4 bases, leaving 9 bases between them. In DNA form, the CDR3 reads TGTGCCAGTAGGCAATGGGCCACTGAAGCTTTCTTT. It yields the protein CASRQWATEAFF.

This clone has a handful of counts. The gene calls are TRBV7-2 and TRBJ2-7, with D perhaps matching TRBD1 (6 bases). The V gene's germline CDR1 is SGHTA and CDR2 FQGNSA. The CDR3 is 14 amino acids. V gave up 5 bases and J gave up 4 bases, with 15 bases separating them. For the CDR3, the DNA is TGTGCCAGCAGCATTACAGGACAGCAATACGAGCAGTACTTC. Its protein is CASSITGQQYEQYF.

The CDR3: CASSARTSGAYNEQFF. DNA for the CDR3: TGTGCCAGCAGCGCGAGGACTAGCGGGGCCTACAATGAGCAGTTCTTC. This rearrangement joins TRBV4-2 to TRBJ2-1; TRBD2 aligns across 12 bases. The CDR3 consists of 16 residues. Germline V gene lookup returns CDR1 LGHNA and CDR2 YNFKEQ. Trimming removed 5 bases from V and 2 bases from J; junction bases left unmatched: 4.

The chain is built from TRBV19 and TRBJ1-1; D ambiguous. V was pared by 1 base and J by 1 base, with 7 bases between. The CDR3 has 14 amino acids. CDR1 and CDR2 from the germline V gene are LNHDA and SQIVND (reference sequence). The CDR3 nucleotides read TGTGCCAGTAGTATAGGTCGGGCGAACACTGAAGCTTTCTTT. This sequence encodes CASSIGRANTEAFF.

With regard to this clone: A junction boundary mismatches the germline segment, possibly from a read error. The V call is TRBV19, the J call TRBJ2-7, with D tentatively TRBD1 or TRBD2 (5 bases each). The V gene's germline CDR1 is LNHDA and CDR2 SQIVND (reference sequence). This CDR3 spans 10 amino acids. CDR3 sequence: CASSIRGPPF. As DNA, the CDR3 is TGTGCCAGTAGTATTAGGGGACCTCCGTTC. Together with reference TRBV19 and TRBJ2-7, the CDR3 gives the full variable domain: DGGITQSPKYLFRKEGQNVTLSCEQNLNHDAMYWYRQDPGQGLRLIYYSQIVNDFQKGDIAEGYSVSREKKESFPLTVTSAQKNPTAFYLCASSIRGPPFGPGTRLTVT.

CDR3 in amino acids: CASSSDRSNQPQHF. DNA for the CDR3: TGTGCCAGCAGCTCCGACCGAAGCAATCAGCCCCAGCATTTT. This rearrangement joins TRBV7-9 to TRBJ1-5, with D hard to call. The CDR3 totals 14 residues. The germline V gene has CDR1 SEHNR and CDR2 FQNEAQ (reference sequence). The V end was cut by 4 bases, the J end by 1 base, with 8 bases between.

As regards this clone: This likely comes from a read error, as the CDR3 has no conserved phenylalanine or tryptophan at its end. This chain links TRBV29-1 with TRBJ1-2, with D maybe TRBD1 (5 bases). CDR3 size: 13 residues. In germline, CDR1 is SQVTM, CDR2 ANQGSEA. V lost 5 bases and J lost 1, with 11 bases in between. CDR3 region: CSVRVGLNYGYTL. CDR3 nucleotide sequence: TGCAGCGTTAGGGTGGGACTTAACTATGGCTACACCTTA.

The chain employs TRBV18 and TRBJ1-2, with D perhaps matching TRBD1 (5 bases). The V gene's germline CDR1 is KGHSH and CDR2 LQKENI. The ends were cut back, 3 bases at V and 4 bases at J, with 15 bases in the middle. The CDR3 has 15 residues. The CDR3 sequence: CASSPRDEVRYGYTF. As DNA, the CDR3 is TGTGCCAGCTCACCTAGGGACGAAGTTCGCTATGGCTACACCTTC. Together with reference TRBV18 and TRBJ1-2, the CDR3 gives the full variable domain: NAGVMQNPRHLVRRRGQEARLRCSPMKGHSHVYWYRQLPEEGLKFMVYLQKENIIDESGMPKERFSAEFPKEGPSILRIQQVVRGDSAAYFCASSPRDEVRYGYTFGSGTRLTVV.

The gene calls are TRBV10-1 and TRBJ2-1, with 7 bases fitting TRBD1. V lost 3 bases, J lost 11 bases, and 7 bases stayed unmatched. Germline lookup yields CDR1 WNHNN and CDR2 SYGVQD (reference sequence). This CDR3 has 13 residues. The CDR3 DNA reads as TGCGCCAGCAGTGACTTCGCAGGGGGAAAGCAGTTCTTC. It translates to CASSDFAGGKQFF.

The chain couples TRBV19 to TRBJ2-1, with TRBD2 matching 14 bases. CDR1 and CDR2 (germline): LNHDA, SQIVND (reference sequence). The CDR3 is made up of 17 amino acids. The V gene end was trimmed by 5 bases and the J gene end by 2 bases; junction bases not matched to a gene: 5. Written as DNA, the CDR3 is TGTGCCAGTAGTCCCCGGACTAGCGGGGGGCCCTACAATGAGCAGTTCTTC. Protein product: CASSPRTSGGPYNEQFF.

The J gene is TRBJ2-7, the V gene TRBV7-9; 10 nucleotides agree with TRBD1. CDR1 and CDR2 (germline): SEHNR, FQNEAQ (reference sequence). The J segment lost 7 bases and the V segment lost 2 bases, leaving 8 bases of the junction unmatched. CDR3 length: 15 amino acids. CDR3 in amino acids: CASSLQGQGLNEQYF. CDR3 coding DNA: TGTGCCAGCAGCTTACAGGGACAGGGGTTGAATGAGCAGTACTTC. Based on the CDR3 plus reference TRBV7-9 and TRBJ2-7, the full variable domain is DTGVSQNPRHKITKRGQNVTFRCDPISEHNRLYWYRQTLGQGPEFLTYFQNEAQLEKSRLLSDRFSAERPKGSFSTLEIQRTEQGDSAMYLCASSLQGQGLNEQYFGPGTRLTVT.

The rearrangement uses TRBV7-2 and TRBJ1-2; no clear D. The CDR3 loop spans 12 amino acids. Germline values: CDR1 SGHTA, CDR2 FQGNSA. Trimming removed 5 bases at V and 4 bases at J, with 8 bases between. CDR3 amino acids: CASSPHSYGYTF. In DNA, the CDR3 is TGTGCCAGCAGCCCCCACAGCTATGGCTACACCTTC. Full variable domain (remainder filled in from reference TRBV7-2 and TRBJ1-2): GAGVSQSPSNKVTEKGKDVELRCDPISGHTALYWYRQSLGQGLEFLIYFQGNSAPDKSGLPSDRFSAERTGGSVSTLTIQRTQQEDSAVYLCASSPHSYGYTFGSGTRLTVV.

The rearrangement uses TRBV29-1 and TRBJ1-1; 7 nucleotides align to TRBD1. Trimming removed 7 bases from V and 4 bases from J; junction bases left unmatched: 21. This CDR3 region has 17 residues. The V gene's germline CDR1 is SQVTM and CDR2 ANQGSEA. CDR3 DNA sequence: TGCAGCGGAGGACCGACAGGGATGGGGCAAAGTGGCACTGAAGCTTTCTTT. It yields the protein CSGGPTGMGQSGTEAFF.